This T cell receptor beta chain was recorded in a study of blood T cell repertoires in COVID-19. Trimming removed 3 bases from V and 4 bases from J, with 18 bases in between. Germline-derived CDR1 and CDR2 are SGHTA and FQGNSA. CDR3 size: 16 residues. Libraries were prepared by immunoSEQ multiplex PCR; TCRdb keeps only in-frame clonotypes and omits some of them. The repertoire holds 110,000 or so clones, about 85% seen once, with around 3.5% in the top ten. The material sequenced was peripheral blood. J is TRBJ1-1 and V is TRBV7-2, with TRBD1 as a possible D gene (6 bases). The clonotype was recovered from a man aged 35-49 years with acute or convalescent COVID-19. The CDR3 loop reads CASSLVAGLQGTEAFF. CDR3 sequence (DNA): TGTGCCAGCAGCTTGGTGGCAGGTTTACAGGGCACTGAAGCTTTCTTT.